The clone carrying this TCR beta chain was recorded only once. Its antigen is as yet unknown. With 60 Vbeta and 13 Jbeta primers, the PCR was carried out. The authors' processing: Roughly 10 million shared chains were among around 80 million unique TCR beta chains counted in a later analysis. Generated by immunoSEQ multiplex PCR, the TCRdb table keeps only in-frame clones and is missing some. For V, J and clone size, that table is used; D and trimming come from the DNA. The sample has 200,000 to 250,000 clones; just over 75% are singletons. The data stem from a study of cytomegalovirus exposure and HLA in healthy donors. Study summary: The Caucasian-associated ancestry cluster contained 81% of the approximately 400 genotyped donors.

Regarding the study as a whole: Sequencing likely caused a cluster of highly shared sequence variants. High specificity and sensitivity for cytomegalovirus status were reported for the classifier.

V was cut by 7 bases and J by 2 bases, with 17 bases left in between. The CDR3 length is 15 residues. From germline, CDR1 is SGHVS and CDR2 FQNEAQ. The rearrangement links TRBV7-8 to TRBJ2-5, with D maybe TRBD2 (6 bases). The TCR originated in a young man in good health and CMV-seronegative. Sequencing used PBMCs. CDR3 amino acids: CASTEGRTRQETQYF. The CDR3 DNA follows: TGTGCCAGCACCGAGGGGAGGACCCGACAAGAGACCCAGTACTTC. The whole variable domain, filled in from reference TRBV7-8 and TRBJ2-5, reads GAGVSQSPRYKVAKRGQDVALRCDPISGHVSLFWYQQALGQGPEFLTYFQNEAQLDKSGLPSDRFFAERPEGSVSTLKIQRTQQEDSAVYLCASTEGRTRQETQYFGPGTRLLVL.